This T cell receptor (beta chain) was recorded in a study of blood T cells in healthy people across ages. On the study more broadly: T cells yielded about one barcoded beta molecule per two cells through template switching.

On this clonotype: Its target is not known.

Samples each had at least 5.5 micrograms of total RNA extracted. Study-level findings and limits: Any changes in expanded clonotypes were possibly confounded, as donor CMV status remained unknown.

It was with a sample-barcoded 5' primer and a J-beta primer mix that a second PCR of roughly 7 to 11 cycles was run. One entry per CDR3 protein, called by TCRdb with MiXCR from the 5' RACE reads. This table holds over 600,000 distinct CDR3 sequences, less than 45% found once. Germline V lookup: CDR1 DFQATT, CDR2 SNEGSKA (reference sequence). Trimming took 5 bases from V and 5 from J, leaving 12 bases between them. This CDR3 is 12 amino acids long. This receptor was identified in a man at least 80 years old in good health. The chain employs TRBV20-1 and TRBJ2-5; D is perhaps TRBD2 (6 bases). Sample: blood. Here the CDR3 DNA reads TGCAGTGCTCGGAGGGCAAGGGAGACCCAGTACTTC. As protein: CSARRARETQYF.